The source of this TCR beta chain is a study of post-analysis software for immune sequencing data. Study-level background: Some patients lacked subtype; others had relapsing-remitting, secondary progressive or progressive-relapsing disease.

As to this clonotype: Its target is not known.

V gave up 0 bases and J gave up 1 base, with 15 bases separating them. Germline CDR1 is LGHNA and CDR2 is YSLEER. CDR3 length: 17 amino acids. Unique molecular identifiers were built into the TCR beta cDNA libraries. Yield was about 500,000 cDNA molecules from approximately 0.95 to 9.8 million T cells. One entry per CDR3 protein results from TCRdb running MiXCR on the PCR reads. The sample lists about 400,000 distinct CDR3 sequences; about a third were seen once. Study results and limitations: Elevated frequency relative to controls characterized several TRBV segments in patients, TRBV5-6, TRBV5-1 and TRBV20-1 among them. Normalized Chao1 diversity in multiple sclerosis patients fell significantly below that of controls.

Sequencing was done on a sample of blood. The chain links TRBV4-3 to TRBJ1-2; weak D call: TRBD1 (5 bases). This clonotype was obtained from a girl under 18 with multiple sclerosis. The CDR3 spells CASSQERAGGFNYGYTF. In DNA form, the CDR3 reads TGCGCCAGCAGCCAAGAGAGGGCGGGGGGGTTTAACTATGGCTACACCTTC.